This T cell receptor (beta chain) was identified in a study of cytomegalovirus exposure and HLA in healthy donors. The PCR contained 60 Vbeta and 13 Jbeta primers. Clones were sequenced by immunoSEQ multiplex PCR, and TCRdb holds only the in-frame ones, with some missing. The data show under 200,000 clones, with about 85% seen just once and approximately 1.9% held by the top ten. CDR3 length: 17 residues. The ends lost 0 bases at V and 0 bases at J; junction bases unmatched: 4. Per germline, CDR1 SEHNR and CDR2 FQNEAQ (reference sequence). This clone was seen more than once but under ten times. Its cognate antigen is unknown. Points from the study as a whole: The study assumed roughly uniform donor sequencing depth for presence/absence analyses. In an earlier analysis, about 87% or about 30%: the productive usage of most TCR beta V segments.

The V call is TRBV7-9, the J call TRBJ2-2; 7 nucleotides match TRBD1. This sequence was found in a man younger than 35 in good health and CMV-seronegative. The sequenced sample consisted of PBMCs. In nucleotides, the CDR3 is TGTGCCAGCAGCTTAGCTTGGCAGGGGGCGAACACCGGGGAGCTGTTTTTT. Its protein is CASSLAWQGANTGELFF. Drawing the rest from reference TRBV7-9 and TRBJ2-2, the complete variable domain is DTGVSQNPRHKITKRGQNVTFRCDPISEHNRLYWYRQTLGQGPEFLTYFQNEAQLEKSRLLSDRFSAERPKGSFSTLEIQRTEQGDSAMYLCASSLAWQGANTGELFFGEGSRLTVL.